This TCR beta chain was found in a study of CD8 T cells in ankylosing spondylitis (TCRdb year 2017). At the level of the whole study: To find TCR variants linked to disease, the study profiled T cell receptor beta repertoires in ankylosing spondylitis patients and healthy donors. The full study cohort was made up of about 25 ankylosing spondylitis patients and around 100 healthy donors. Peripheral blood samples were taken, and synovial fluid was additionally collected from ankylosing spondylitis patients. The study at large found these results: A CD8+ phenotype was shown by the disease-linked clones, which were found at relatively low frequencies in peripheral blood. Some motif variants had previously been reported in the synovial fluid and blood of reactive arthritis patients, which suggests shared mechanisms of disease initiation. A TCR beta motif of about 8 highly homologous amino acid variants appeared characteristic of blood from ankylosing spondylitis patients. The disease-linked clones were reported as significantly enriched in matched synovial fluid samples from ankylosing spondylitis patients.

Its CDR3 holds 12 amino acids, cysteine through phenylalanine. Only the CDR3 DNA is retained, 36 bases long and in frame from the first base. Trimming at the junction amounts to 4 bases on V and 6 bases on J, and the germline ends lie 10 bases apart. CDR1 is given as SGHDN and CDR2 as FVKESK, both from the germline V gene. Sequencer: Illumina HiSeq 2500. TCR beta libraries were prepared by quantitative 5'-RACE with molecular barcodes. On the authors' methods: To identify disease-linked TCR variants, a new computational method was used, one built on a probabilistic model of VDJ rearrangement. TCRdb itself trimmed the public reads at Q25 with fastp, ran MiXCR and retained productive beta chains. Each entry is one CDR3 protein sequence, shown with its most common DNA and genes. The V and J calls, along with clone size, are taken from TCRdb and not from the paper's own processing. This sample lists a few hundred thousand distinct CDR3 sequences; around a tenth were detected once. 9.1% of the sample goes to the ten largest clones.

In this sample, this clonotype turned up many times. Its binding antigen is unknown. Base qualities are missing; no much larger clone stands one base away. The sequence derives from a female donor with ankylosing spondylitis or in good health (not recorded which). Rearrangement joined TRBV14 to TRBJ2-7; the D region possibly corresponds to TRBD2 (6 bases align). Material for sequencing was blood, either unsorted or a sorted T cell fraction (not recorded which). The DNA reads as follows: TGTGCCAGCAGCCTTAGCGGAATCGAGCAGTACTTC. Translated, it reads CASSLSGIEQYF.